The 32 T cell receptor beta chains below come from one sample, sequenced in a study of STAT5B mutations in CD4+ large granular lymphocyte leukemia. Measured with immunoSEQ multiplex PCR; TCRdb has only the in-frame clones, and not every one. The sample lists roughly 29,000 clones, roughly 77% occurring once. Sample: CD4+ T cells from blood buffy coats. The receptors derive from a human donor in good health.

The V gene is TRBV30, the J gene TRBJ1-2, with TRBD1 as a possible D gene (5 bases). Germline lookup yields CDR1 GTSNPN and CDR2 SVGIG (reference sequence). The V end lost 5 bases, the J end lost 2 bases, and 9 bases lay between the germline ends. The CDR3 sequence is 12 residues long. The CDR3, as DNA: TGTGCCTGGGAGAGGGGAAACTATGGCTACACCTTC. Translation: CAWERGNYGYTF.

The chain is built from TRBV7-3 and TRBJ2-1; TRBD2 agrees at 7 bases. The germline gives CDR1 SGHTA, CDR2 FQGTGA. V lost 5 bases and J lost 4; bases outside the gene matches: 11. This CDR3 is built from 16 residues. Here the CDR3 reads CASSPLRAGPYNEQFF. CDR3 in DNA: TGTGCCAGCAGCCCCCTAAGAGCGGGACCTTACAATGAGCAGTTCTTC. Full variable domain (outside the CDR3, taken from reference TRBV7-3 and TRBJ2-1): GAGVSQTPSNKVTEKGKYVELRCDPISGHTALYWYRQSLGQGPEFLIYFQGTGAADDSGLPNDRFFAVRPEGSVSTLKIQRTERGDSAVYLCASSPLRAGPYNEQFFGPGTRLTVL.

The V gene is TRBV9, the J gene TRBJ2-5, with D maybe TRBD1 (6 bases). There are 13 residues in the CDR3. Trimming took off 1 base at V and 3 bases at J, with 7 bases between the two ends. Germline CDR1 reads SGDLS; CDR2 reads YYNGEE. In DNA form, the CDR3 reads TGTGCCAGCAGCGTACGACAGGAAGAGACCCAGTACTTC. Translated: CASSVRQEETQYF.

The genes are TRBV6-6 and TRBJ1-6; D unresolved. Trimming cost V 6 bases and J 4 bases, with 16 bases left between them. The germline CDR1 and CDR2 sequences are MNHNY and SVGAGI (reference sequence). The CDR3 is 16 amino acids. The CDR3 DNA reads TGTGCCAGCAGATCCCCAGCCGCAGCGTATAATTCACCCCTCCACTTT. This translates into CASRSPAAAYNSPLHF.

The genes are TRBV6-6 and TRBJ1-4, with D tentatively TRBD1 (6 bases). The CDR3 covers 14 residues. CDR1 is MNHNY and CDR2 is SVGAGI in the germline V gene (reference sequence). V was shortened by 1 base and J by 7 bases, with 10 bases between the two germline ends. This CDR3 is CASSYYRVTEKLFF. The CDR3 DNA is TGTGCCAGCAGTTACTACAGGGTTACTGAAAAACTGTTTTTT.

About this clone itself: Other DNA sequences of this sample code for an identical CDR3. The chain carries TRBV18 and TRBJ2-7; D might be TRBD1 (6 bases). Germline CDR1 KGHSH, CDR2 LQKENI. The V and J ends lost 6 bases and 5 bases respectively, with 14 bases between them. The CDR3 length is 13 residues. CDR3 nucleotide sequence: TGTGCCAGCTCCCCCCGTGGGGGCAACGAGCAGTACTTC. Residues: CASSPRGGNEQYF.

CDR3 region: CSAGGSRSYEQYF. DNA for the CDR3: TGCAGCGCCGGCGGGAGTAGGTCCTACGAGCAGTACTTC. This chain joins TRBV29-1 and TRBJ2-7, with 7 nucleotides matching TRBD2. The CDR3 spans 13 residues. The germline CDR1 and CDR2 sequences are SQVTM and ANQGSEA. Losses at the gene ends were 7 bases for V and 1 base for J; bases not matched to a gene: 7.

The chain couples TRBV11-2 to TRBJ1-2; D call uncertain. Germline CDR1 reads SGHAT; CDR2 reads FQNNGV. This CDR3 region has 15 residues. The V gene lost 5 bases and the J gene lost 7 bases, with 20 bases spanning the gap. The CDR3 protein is CASSQVSYVVGGYTF. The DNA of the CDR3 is TGTGCCAGCAGCCAGGTCTCGTACGTTGTAGGTGGCTACACCTTC.

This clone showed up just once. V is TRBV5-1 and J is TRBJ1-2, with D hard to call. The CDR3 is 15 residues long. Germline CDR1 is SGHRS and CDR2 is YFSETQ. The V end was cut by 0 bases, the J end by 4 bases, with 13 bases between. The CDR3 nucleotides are TGCGCCAGCAGCTTGGGAGGAGGGTCGGCCTATGGCTACACCTTC. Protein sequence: CASSLGGGSAYGYTF.

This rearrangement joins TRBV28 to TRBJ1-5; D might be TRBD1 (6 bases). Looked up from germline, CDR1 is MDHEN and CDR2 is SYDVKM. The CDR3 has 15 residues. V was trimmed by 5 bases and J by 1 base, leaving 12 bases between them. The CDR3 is CASSGEGGSNQPQHF. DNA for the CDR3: TGTGCCAGCAGTGGGGAGGGGGGAAGCAATCAGCCCCAGCATTTT.

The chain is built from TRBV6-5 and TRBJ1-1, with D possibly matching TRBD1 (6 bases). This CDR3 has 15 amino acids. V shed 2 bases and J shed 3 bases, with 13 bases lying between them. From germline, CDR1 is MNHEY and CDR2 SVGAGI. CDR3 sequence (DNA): TGTGCCAGCAGTTACCACCGGACAGTCTACACTGAAGCTTTCTTT. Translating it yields CASSYHRTVYTEAFF.

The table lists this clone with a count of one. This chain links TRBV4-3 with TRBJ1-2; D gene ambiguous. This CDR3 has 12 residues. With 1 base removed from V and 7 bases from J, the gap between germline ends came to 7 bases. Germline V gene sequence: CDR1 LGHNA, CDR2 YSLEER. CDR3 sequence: CASSQGVGGYTF. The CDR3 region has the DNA TGCGCCAGCAGCCAAGGGGTGGGTGGCTACACCTTC.

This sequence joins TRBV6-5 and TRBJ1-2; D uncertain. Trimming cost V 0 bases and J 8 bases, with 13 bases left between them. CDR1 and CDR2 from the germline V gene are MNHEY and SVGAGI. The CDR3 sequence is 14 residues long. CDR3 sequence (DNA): TGTGCCAGCAGTTACTCTGGGCCCTTGGCGGGCTACACCTTC. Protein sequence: CASSYSGPLAGYTF.

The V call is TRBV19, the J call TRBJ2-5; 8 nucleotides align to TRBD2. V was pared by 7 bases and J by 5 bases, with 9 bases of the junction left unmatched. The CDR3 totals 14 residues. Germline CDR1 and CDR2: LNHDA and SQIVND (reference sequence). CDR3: CASNPGGGGETQYF. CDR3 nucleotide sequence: TGTGCCAGTAACCCCGGGGGGGGAGGTGAGACCCAGTACTTC.

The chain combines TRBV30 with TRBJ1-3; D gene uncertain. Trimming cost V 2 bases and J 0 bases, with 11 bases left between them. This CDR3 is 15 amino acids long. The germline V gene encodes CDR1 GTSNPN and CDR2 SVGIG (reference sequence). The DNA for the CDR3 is TGTGCCTGGAGTACCCCGACGGTCTCTGGAAACACCATATATTTT. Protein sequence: CAWSTPTVSGNTIYF. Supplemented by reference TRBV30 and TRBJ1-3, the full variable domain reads SQTIHQWPATLVQPVGSPLSLECTVEGTSNPNLYWYRQAAGRGLQLLFYSVGIGQISSEVPQNLSASRPQDRQFILSSKKLLLSDSGFYLCAWSTPTVSGNTIYFGEGSWLTVV.

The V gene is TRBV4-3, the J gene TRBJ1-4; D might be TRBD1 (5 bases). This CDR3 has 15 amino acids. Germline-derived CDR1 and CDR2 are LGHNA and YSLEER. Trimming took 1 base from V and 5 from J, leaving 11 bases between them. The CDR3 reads CASSQGEGYNEKLFF. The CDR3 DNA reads TGCGCCAGCAGCCAAGGGGAGGGGTACAATGAAAAACTGTTTTTT.

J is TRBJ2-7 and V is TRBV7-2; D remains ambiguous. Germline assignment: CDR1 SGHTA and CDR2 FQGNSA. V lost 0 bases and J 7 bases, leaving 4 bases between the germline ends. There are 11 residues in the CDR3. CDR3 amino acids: CASSLAWEQYF. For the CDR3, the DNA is TGTGCCAGCAGCTTAGCGTGGGAGCAGTACTTC. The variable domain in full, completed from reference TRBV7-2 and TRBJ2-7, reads GAGVSQSPSNKVTEKGKDVELRCDPISGHTALYWYRQSLGQGLEFLIYFQGNSAPDKSGLPSDRFSAERTGGSVSTLTIQRTQQEDSAVYLCASSLAWEQYFGPGTRLTVT.

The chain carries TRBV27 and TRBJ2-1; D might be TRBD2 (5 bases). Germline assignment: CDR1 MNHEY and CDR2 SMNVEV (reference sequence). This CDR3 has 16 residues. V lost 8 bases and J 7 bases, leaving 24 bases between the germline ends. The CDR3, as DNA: TGTGCCAGCGCCGGACTTGCTTTAAGGTTGCAAAATGAGCAGTTCTTC. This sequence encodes CASAGLALRLQNEQFF.

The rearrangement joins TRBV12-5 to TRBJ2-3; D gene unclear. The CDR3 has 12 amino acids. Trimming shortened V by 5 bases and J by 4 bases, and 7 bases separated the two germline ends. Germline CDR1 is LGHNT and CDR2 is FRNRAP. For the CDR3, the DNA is TGTGCTAGTGGTCTGTCATCAGATACGCAGTATTTT. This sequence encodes CASGLSSDTQYF.

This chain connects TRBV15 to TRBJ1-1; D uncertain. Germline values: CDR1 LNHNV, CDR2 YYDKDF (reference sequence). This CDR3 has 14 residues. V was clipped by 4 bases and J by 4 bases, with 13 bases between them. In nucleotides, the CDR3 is TGTGCCACCAGCACTAAATGGGGAGGCACTGAAGCTTTCTTT. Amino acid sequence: CATSTKWGGTEAFF.

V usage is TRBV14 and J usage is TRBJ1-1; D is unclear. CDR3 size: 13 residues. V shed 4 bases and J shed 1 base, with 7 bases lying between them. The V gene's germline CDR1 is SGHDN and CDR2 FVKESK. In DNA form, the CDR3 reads TGTGCCAGCAGCCTCCTGTGGAACACTGAAGCTTTCTTT. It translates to CASSLLWNTEAFF.

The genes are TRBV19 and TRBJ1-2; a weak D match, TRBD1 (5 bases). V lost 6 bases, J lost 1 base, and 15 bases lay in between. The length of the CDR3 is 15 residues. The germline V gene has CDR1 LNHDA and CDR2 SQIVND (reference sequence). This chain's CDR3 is CASRTTGTGNYGYTF. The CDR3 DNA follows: TGTGCCAGTAGAACTACCGGGACCGGTAACTATGGCTACACCTTC. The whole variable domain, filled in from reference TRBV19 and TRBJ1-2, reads DGGITQSPKYLFRKEGQNVTLSCEQNLNHDAMYWYRQDPGQGLRLIYYSQIVNDFQKGDIAEGYSVSREKKESFPLTVTSAQKNPTAFYLCASRTTGTGNYGYTFGSGTRLTVV.

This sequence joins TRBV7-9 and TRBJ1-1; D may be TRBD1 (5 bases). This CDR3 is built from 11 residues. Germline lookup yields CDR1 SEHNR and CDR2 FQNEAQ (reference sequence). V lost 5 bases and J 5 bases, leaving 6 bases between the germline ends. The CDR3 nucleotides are TGTGCCAGCAGCCGGGGGACTGAAGCTTTCTTT. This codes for CASSRGTEAFF.

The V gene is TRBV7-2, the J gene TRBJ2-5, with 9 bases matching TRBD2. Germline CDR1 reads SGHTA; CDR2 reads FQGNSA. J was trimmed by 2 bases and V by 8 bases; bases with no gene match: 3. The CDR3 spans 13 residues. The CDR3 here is CASAGGVQETQYF. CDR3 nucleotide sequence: TGTGCCAGCGCGGGAGGGGTACAAGAGACCCAGTACTTC.

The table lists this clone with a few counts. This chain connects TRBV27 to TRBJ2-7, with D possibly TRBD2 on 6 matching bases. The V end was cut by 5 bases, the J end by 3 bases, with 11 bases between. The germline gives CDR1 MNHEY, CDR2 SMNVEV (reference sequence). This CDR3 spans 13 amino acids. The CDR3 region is CASSRGGFYEQYF. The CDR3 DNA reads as TGTGCCAGCAGTAGGGGAGGCTTCTACGAGCAGTACTTC.

This CDR3 reads CASSLGYPGITDTQYF. Here the CDR3 DNA reads TGTGCCAGCAGCTTAGGCTACCCCGGAATCACAGATACGCAGTATTTT. This chain uses TRBV7-3 with TRBJ2-3; no definite D call. Per the germline V gene, CDR1 is SGHTA and CDR2 is FQGTGA. Trimming took off 2 bases at V and 2 bases at J, with 14 bases between the two ends. This CDR3 comprises 16 residues.

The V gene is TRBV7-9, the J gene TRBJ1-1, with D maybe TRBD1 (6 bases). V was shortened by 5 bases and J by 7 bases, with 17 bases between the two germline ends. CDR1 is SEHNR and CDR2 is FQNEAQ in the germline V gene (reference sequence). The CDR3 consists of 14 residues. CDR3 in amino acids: CASSQMTDRIEAFF. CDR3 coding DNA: TGTGCCAGCAGCCAAATGACGGACAGAATTGAAGCTTTCTTT. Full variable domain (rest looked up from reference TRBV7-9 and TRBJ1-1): DTGVSQNPRHKITKRGQNVTFRCDPISEHNRLYWYRQTLGQGPEFLTYFQNEAQLEKSRLLSDRFSAERPKGSFSTLEIQRTEQGDSAMYLCASSQMTDRIEAFFGQGTRLTVV.

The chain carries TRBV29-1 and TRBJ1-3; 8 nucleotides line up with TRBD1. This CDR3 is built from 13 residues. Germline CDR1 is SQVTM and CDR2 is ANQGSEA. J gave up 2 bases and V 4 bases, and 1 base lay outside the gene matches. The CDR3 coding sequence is TGCAGCGTTGTCAGGGGGCCTGGAAACACCATATATTTT. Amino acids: CSVVRGPGNTIYF.

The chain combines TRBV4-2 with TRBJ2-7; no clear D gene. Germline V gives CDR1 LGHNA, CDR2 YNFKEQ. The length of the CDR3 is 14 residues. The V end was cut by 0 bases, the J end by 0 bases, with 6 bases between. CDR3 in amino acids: CASSQDLHSYEQYF. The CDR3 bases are TGTGCCAGCAGCCAAGATCTGCACTCCTACGAGCAGTACTTC.

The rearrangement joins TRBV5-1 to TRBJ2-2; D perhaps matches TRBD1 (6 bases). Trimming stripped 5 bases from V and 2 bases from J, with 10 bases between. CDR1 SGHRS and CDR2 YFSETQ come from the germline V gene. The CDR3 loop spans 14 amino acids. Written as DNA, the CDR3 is TGCGCCAGCAGTACAGGGACCAACACCGGGGAGCTGTTTTTT. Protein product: CASSTGTNTGELFF.

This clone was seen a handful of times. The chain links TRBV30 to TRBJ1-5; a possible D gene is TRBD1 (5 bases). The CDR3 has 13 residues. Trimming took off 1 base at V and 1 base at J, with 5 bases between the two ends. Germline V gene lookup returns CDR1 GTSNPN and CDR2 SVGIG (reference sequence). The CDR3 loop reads CAWSGQSNQPQHF. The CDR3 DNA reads TGTGCCTGGAGTGGACAGAGCAATCAGCCCCAGCATTTT.

The CDR3 region has the DNA TGTGCCAGCAGTTTCGGCGCGGGAGGGGTCGAGCAGTACTTC. Protein product: CASSFGAGGVEQYF. The chain carries TRBV28 and TRBJ2-7; TRBD2 agrees at 9 bases. The trim removed 3 bases at V and 6 bases at J, leaving 6 bases unmatched. Germline V gene data show CDR1 as MDHEN and CDR2 as SYDVKM. This CDR3 spans 14 amino acids.